This is a list of T cell receptor beta chains from one sample in a study of Ad26.COV2.S vaccination and SARS-CoV-2 variants. The data were produced by immunoSEQ multiplex PCR, yet TCRdb's version contains in-frame clones alone and is incomplete. The sample lists around 300,000 clones, about 89% occurring once. This specimen consisted of peripheral blood, obtained in a trial of Ad26.COV2.S vaccine versus placebo. These receptors were obtained from a person between 18 and 65 years old who received the Ad26.COV2.S COVID-19 vaccine or a placebo. Both conserved end residues are part of each CDR3. A D gene is named only where the DNA matches it firmly. Size values are once, few and many counts, or a class for expanded clones, and some rows have none.

>.|TRBJ1-1|.|TRBV2
CASTSIADTEAFF
TGTGCCAGCACAAGTATCGCGGACACTGAAGCTTTCTTT
>.|TRBJ1-1|.|TRBV5-1
CASSSQGELNTEAFF
TGCGCCAGCAGCTCACAGGGTGAACTGAACACTGAAGCTTTCTTT
>.|TRBJ1-5|.|TRBV3-1/TRBV3-2
CASSQGGSSNQPQHF
TGTGCCAGCAGCCAAGGAGGCTCGAGCAATCAGCCCCAGCATTTT
>.|TRBJ1-1|.|TRBV9
CASSPQGFRGNTEAFF
TGTGCCAGCAGCCCCCAAGGGTTTCGAGGAAATACTGAAGCTTTCTTT
>.|TRBJ2-7|.|TRBV7-2
CASSYRRDYEQYF
TGTGCCAGCAGCTACCGACGGGACTACGAGCAGTACTTC
>.|TRBJ2-7|.|TRBV2
CASSGRDSSSYEQYF
TGTGCCAGCAGTGGCCGGGACTCAAGCTCCTACGAGCAGTACTTC
>once|TRBJ1-2|.|TRBV19
CASSIAGGGGYGYTF
TGTGCCAGTAGTATAGCAGGAGGGGGGGGCTATGGCTACACCTTC
>.|TRBJ1-4|TRBD1|TRBV28
CASRTGTANEKLFF
TGTGCCAGCAGAACCGGGACAGCTAATGAAAAACTGTTTTTT
>.|TRBJ2-7|.|TRBV4-3
CASSQEKYAYEQYF
TGCGCCAGCAGCCAAGAGAAGTACGCGTACGAGCAGTACTTC
>few|TRBJ2-7|TRBD1|TRBV12-3/TRBV12-4
CASRFDRDHEQYF
TGTGCCAGCAGATTCGACAGGGACCACGAGCAGTACTTC
>.|TRBJ2-7|TRBD1|TRBV7-2
CASSRGTGSYEQYF
TGTGCCAGCAGTCGAGGGACAGGGAGCTACGAGCAGTACTTC
>.|TRBJ2-1|.|TRBV5-1
CASSFMGNEQFF
TGCGCCAGCAGCTTCATGGGTAACGAGCAGTTCTTC
>.|TRBJ2-6|.|TRBV28
CASSPYLGSGANVLTF
TGTGCCAGCAGTCCGTATCTAGGGTCTGGGGCCAACGTCCTGACTTTC
>.|TRBJ2-7|.|TRBV21-1
CASSTRQGAYEQYF
TGTGCCAGCAGCACCCGACAGGGGGCCTACGAGCAGTACTTC
>.|TRBJ1-4|TRBD1|TRBV4-3
CASSRDRDEKLFF
TGCGCCAGCAGCCGTGACAGGGATGAAAAACTGTTTTTT
>.|TRBJ2-7|.|TRBV7-9
CASSLTAGPSYEQYF
TGTGCCAGCAGCTTAACGGCGGGCCCATCCTACGAGCAGTACTTC
>.|TRBJ2-7|.|TRBV6-2/TRBV6-3
CASSYSRYEQYF
TGTGCCAGCAGTTACTCGCGCTACGAGCAGTACTTC
>.|TRBJ2-1|TRBD2|TRBV2
CASRGTSGINEQFF
TGTGCCAGCAGAGGGACTAGCGGCATCAATGAGCAGTTCTTC
>.|TRBJ1-1|TRBD1|TRBV6-1
CASSELGQKDTEAFF
TGTGCCAGCAGTGAACTGGGACAGAAGGACACTGAAGCTTTCTTT
>.|TRBJ2-7|TRBD1|TRBV7-9
CASSLAGTGVSEQYF
TGTGCCAGCAGCTTAGCCGGGACAGGGGTCTCCGAGCAGTACTTC
>once|TRBJ1-4|TRBD1|TRBV6-6
CATSRTGSGNEKLFF
TGTGCCACCTCTCGGACAGGGAGCGGAAATGAAAAACTGTTTTTT
>.|TRBJ2-2|.|TRBV18
CASSPQAGELFF
TGTGCCAGCTCACCTCAGGCCGGGGAGCTGTTTTTT
>.|TRBJ2-7|TRBD1|TRBV19
CASSMGQGFYEQYF
TGTGCCAGTAGTATGGGACAGGGATTCTACGAGCAGTACTTC
>.|TRBJ2-1|.|TRBV11-2
CASSLLSEQFF
TGTGCCAGCAGCCTCCTCAGTGAGCAGTTCTTC
>.|TRBJ2-1|TRBD2|TRBV6-4
CASSDSIAGGIRWFF
TGTGCCAGCAGTGACTCGATAGCGGGAGGTATAAGGTGGTTCTTC
>.|TRBJ2-1|.|TRBV5-4
CASRTLAGQYNEQFF
TGTGCCAGCAGGACACTGGCGGGACAGTACAATGAGCAGTTCTTC
>once|TRBJ1-3|.|TRBV7-7
CASSFLRGGRVVAFLSGNTIYF
TGTGCTAGCAGCTTTTTGAGGGGCGGCAGGGTGGTCGCCTTTCTCTCTGGAAACACCATATATTTT
>once|TRBJ2-5|.|TRBV10-3
CAISGRTQETQYF
TGTGCCATCAGTGGACGGACCCAAGAGACCCAGTACTTC
>.|TRBJ2-1|.|TRBV9
CASSVDGSSTGEQFF
TGTGCCAGCAGCGTAGATGGTTCCTCCACAGGTGAGCAGTTCTTC
>.|TRBJ1-2|.|TRBV30
CAWSVHLYGYTF
TGTGCCTGGAGTGTACACCTCTATGGCTACACCTTC
>.|TRBJ1-4|.|TRBV4-3
CASSQDDSGNEKLFF
TGCGCCAGCAGCCAAGATGACTCGGGTAATGAAAAACTGTTTTTT
>.|TRBJ2-5|.|TRBV10-1
CASSESGTLETQYF
TGCGCCAGCAGTGAATCTGGGACGCTGGAGACCCAGTACTTC
>.|TRBJ1-5|.|TRBV5-5
CASSFDFHGQPQHF
TGTGCCAGCAGCTTCGATTTTCATGGGCAGCCCCAGCATTTT
>.|TRBJ2-7|TRBD2|TRBV30
CAWGGGSSYEQYF
TGTGCCTGGGGGGGAGGGAGCTCCTACGAGCAGTACTTC
>.|TRBJ2-5|.|TRBV13
CASSLENRRETQYF
TGTGCCAGCAGCTTAGAAAACAGGCGGGAGACCCAGTACTTC
>.|TRBJ1-5|.|TRBV6-5
CASLEVNSNQPQHF
TGTGCCAGCCTAGAGGTCAATAGCAATCAGCCCCAGCATTTT
>.|TRBJ1-2|.|TRBV28
CASSLSRGALGYTF
TGTGCCAGCAGTTTATCTCGGGGGGCCTTAGGCTACACCTTC
>.|TRBJ2-1|TRBD2|TRBV5-8
CASSLVILAGGYNEQFF
TGTGCCAGCAGCTTGGTAATACTAGCGGGAGGGTACAATGAGCAGTTCTTC
>.|TRBJ2-4|.|TRBV5-1
CASSLEQGRAKNIQYF
TGCGCCAGCAGCTTGGAACAGGGAAGGGCCAAAAACATTCAGTACTTC
>.|TRBJ2-2|.|TRBV18
CASSPLPDRNTGELFF
TGTGCCAGCTCACCACTCCCGGACAGGAACACCGGGGAGCTGTTTTTT
>.|TRBJ1-1|TRBD1|TRBV7-3
CASSLEGANTEAFF
TGTGCCAGCAGCTTAGAGGGGGCGAACACTGAAGCTTTCTTT
>.|TRBJ2-7|TRBD1|TRBV7-9
CASSARDSSYEQYF
TGTGCCAGCAGCGCTCGGGACAGCTCCTACGAGCAGTACTTC
>few|TRBJ1-1|.|TRBV6-6
CASSRAMNTEAFF
TGTGCCAGCAGTCGGGCCATGAACACTGAAGCTTTCTTT
>.|TRBJ1-1|.|TRBV29-1
CSVGRGRTEAFF
TGCAGCGTTGGCCGGGGGAGGACTGAAGCTTTCTTT